The T cell receptor beta chain described here comes from a study of blood T cell repertoires in COVID-19. Study-level background: Italy, Spain and the United States were the sources of the convalescent and acute COVID-19 samples.

The data were produced by immunoSEQ multiplex PCR, yet TCRdb's version contains in-frame clones alone and is incomplete. The sample consists of some 120,000 clones, over 65% of them appearing once. V lost 3 bases, J lost 7 bases, and 10 bases lay in between. The CDR3 runs 13 residues. Germline V gene lookup returns CDR1 SNHLY and CDR2 FYNNEI. The gene calls are TRBV2 and TRBJ2-1, with D tentatively TRBD2 (6 bases). The sequenced material came from peripheral blood. This TCR was sampled from a man in his 60s with acute or convalescent COVID-19. The CDR3 sequence: CASSETRRNEQFF. CDR3 coding DNA: TGTGCCAGCAGTGAGACTAGAAGGAATGAGCAGTTCTTC.